These 7 T cell receptor beta chains came from one sample sequenced in a study of blood T cell repertoires in COVID-19. Some clones are missing from TCRdb's copy, which holds only in-frame ones; the method was immunoSEQ multiplex PCR. In the table there are nearly 250,000 clones, approximately 89% of which are singletons. The specimen sequenced was peripheral blood. The receptors here all came from a woman between 55 and 75 years old who had recovered from COVID-19.

As regards this clone: The DNA is left out, because the CDR3 cannot be placed on it with certainty; the CDR3 is given as TCRdb lists it. The chain is built from TRBV28 and TRBJ2-7; TRBD1 was called by the table and not checked on the DNA. The CDR3 is 11 residues long, ends included. The germline gives CDR1 MDHEN, CDR2 SYDVKM. CDR3 sequence: CASRVGQGSYF.

The rearrangement links TRBV25-1 to TRBJ1-2; TRBD1 is a possible D gene (6 bases). The germline V and J ends were trimmed by 8 bases and 2 bases, with 21 bases remaining between them. The CDR3 has 16 amino acids. CDR1 and CDR2 from the germline V gene are MGHDK and SYGVNS. CDR3 DNA sequence: TGTGCCAGCGAAAGTACTACAGGGAGCAAAAACTATGGCTACACCTTC. Its translation: CASESTTGSKNYGYTF.

The rearrangement links TRBV7-9 to TRBJ1-1; D gene uncertain. This CDR3 has 14 amino acids. The germline V and J ends were trimmed by 3 bases and 8 bases, with 16 bases remaining between them. In germline, CDR1 is SEHNR, CDR2 FQNEAQ (reference sequence). The CDR3 is CASSLMGSSEEAFF. DNA for the CDR3: TGTGCCAGCAGCTTGATGGGCAGTTCTGAAGAAGCTTTCTTT.

The chain is built from TRBV6-4 and TRBJ2-2; no clear D gene. The CDR3 runs to 14 residues. V was trimmed by 0 bases and J by 6 bases, leaving 8 bases between them. Per germline, CDR1 MRHNA and CDR2 SNTAGT. The chain's CDR3 is CASSDSGLPGELFF. CDR3 in DNA: TGTGCCAGCAGTGACTCTGGCCTCCCCGGGGAGCTGTTTTTT.

This clone is a singleton in its sample. V is TRBV24-1 and J is TRBJ1-1; the D gene is possibly TRBD1 (5 bases). Germline V gene data show CDR1 as KGHDR and CDR2 as SFDVKD. The ends were cut back, 2 bases at V and 3 bases at J, with 12 bases in the middle. CDR3 size: 15 residues. CDR3 sequence reads: CATSDSGNGDTEAFF. DNA for the CDR3: TGTGCCACCAGTGATTCAGGGAATGGGGACACTGAAGCTTTCTTT.

This clone was found once. The rearrangement joins TRBV3-1 (or the pseudogene TRBV3-2) to TRBJ2-3; 7 bases line up with TRBD2. CDR3 length equals 17 residues. Unmatched junction bases numbered 12, after V lost 0 bases and J lost 6 bases. Germline assignment: CDR1 LGHDT and CDR2 YNNKEL (reference sequence). This chain's CDR3 is CASSQDAPGGSGDTQYF. The CDR3 DNA reads TGTGCCAGCAGCCAAGACGCCCCTGGGGGTAGCGGGGATACGCAGTATTTT.

The V gene is TRBV11-3, the J gene TRBJ2-7; 11 bases agree with TRBD1. CDR3 size: 14 residues. J was trimmed by 6 bases and V by 5 bases; bases with no gene match: 6. Per the germline V gene, CDR1 is SGHNT and CDR2 is YENEEA. For the CDR3, the DNA is TGTGCCAGCAGCCCCGGACAGGGGGCAGGCGAGCAGTACTTC. It codes for CASSPGQGAGEQYF.